Listed here are 10 T cell receptor beta chains from one sample, sequenced in a study of neoadjuvant anti-PD-1 for oral cavity cancer (dated by TCRdb to the early 2020s). The time point label for this specimen denotes: after neoadjuvant nivolumab, at surgical resection. Receptors were amplified or captured by the immunoSEQ multiplex PCR assay. TCRdb stores this immuneACCESS table with in-frame sequences only. Part of the clones is absent; in the studies checked, under half of the shortfall reflects unresolved V genes, and no reason is known for the rest. This sample holds around 32,000 clones; 80% were observed only once. Under 3.5% of the sample lies in the top ten. The sequencing here drew on PBMCs, taken after nivolumab (anti-PD-1) treatment. The receptor source for this set is a person between 35 and 79 years old with oral cavity squamous cell carcinoma.

The chain has TRBV7-2 and TRBJ2-3; tentative D call: TRBD1 (5 bases). Germline V gene lookup returns CDR1 SGHTA and CDR2 FQGNSA. Trimming pared 5 bases from V and 1 base from J, leaving 13 bases between. The CDR3 totals 15 residues. CDR3 bases: TGTGCCAGCAGCCGAGATCAGGGTGGCACAGATACGCAGTATTTT. Amino acid sequence: CASSRDQGGTDTQYF.

The chain combines TRBV5-1 with TRBJ1-4; no clear D gene. Trimming left V 0 bases short and J 6 bases short, with 9 bases between. Germline V gene sequence: CDR1 SGHRS, CDR2 YFSETQ. The CDR3 is 14 amino acids. The CDR3 sequence: CASSLGGKDEKLFF. The CDR3 nucleotides are TGCGCCAGCAGCTTGGGAGGAAAGGATGAAAAACTGTTTTTT.

The V gene is TRBV27, the J gene TRBJ2-1, with D unclear. Germline V CDR1 and CDR2: MNHEY, SMNVEV (reference sequence). Trimming cost V 2 bases and J 1 base, with 15 bases left between them. The CDR3 runs 17 residues. In DNA, the CDR3 is TGTGCCAGCAGTTTAGCCCAATACTCCAGGTCCTACAATGAGCAGTTCTTC. Protein product: CASSLAQYSRSYNEQFF.

The rearrangement uses TRBV30 and TRBJ1-1; D gene ambiguous. V was trimmed by 0 bases and J by 1 base, leaving 12 bases between them. CDR1 and CDR2 (germline): GTSNPN, SVGIG (reference sequence). The length of the CDR3 is 15 residues. The CDR3 DNA sequence: TGTGCCTGGAGTGTAATAAGGCGGCGGAACACTGAAGCTTTCTTT. Protein: CAWSVIRRRNTEAFF.

This clone has just one count. This chain joins TRBV4-1 and TRBJ2-2; the match to TRBD2 covers 12 bases. The CDR3 is 18 residues long. V dropped 1 base and J dropped 5; count of bases not matched to a gene: 8. The V gene's germline CDR1 is MGHRA and CDR2 YSYEKL. The DNA for the CDR3 is TGCGCCAGCAGCCAAGCAGGACTAGCGGGGCCCCGGACCGGGGAGCTGTTTTTT. Translated: CASSQAGLAGPRTGELFF.

The gene calls are TRBV11-2 and TRBJ2-1; D remains ambiguous. The CDR3 covers 14 residues. Trimming shortened V by 6 bases and J by 6 bases, and 15 bases separated the two germline ends. Germline CDR1 reads SGHAT; CDR2 reads FQNNGV. The CDR3 protein is CASRAPRVGNEQFF. DNA for the CDR3: TGTGCCAGCAGGGCTCCCCGAGTTGGCAATGAGCAGTTCTTC.

This clone was observed a few times. The J gene is TRBJ2-5, the V gene TRBV27; D gene ambiguous. The V gene's germline CDR1 is MNHEY and CDR2 SMNVEV (reference sequence). V was clipped by 5 bases and J by 5 bases, with 15 bases between them. The CDR3 totals 14 residues. CDR3 bases: TGTGCCAGCAGTCCCTCGGGCATGATGGAGACCCAGTACTTC. Its translation: CASSPSGMMETQYF.

The rearrangement uses TRBV10-3 and TRBJ2-3; 9 positions agree with TRBD1. CDR3 size: 17 residues. Germline trimming cut 8 bases from V and 0 bases from J; bases unmatched to any gene: 12. CDR1 and CDR2 (germline): ENHRY, SYGVKD. As DNA, the CDR3 is TGTGCCATCCTTGTCACAGGGGGCGCCGCTAGCACAGATACGCAGTATTTT. As protein: CAILVTGGAASTDTQYF.

The genes are TRBV6-1 and TRBJ2-7; D unresolved. This CDR3 comprises 12 residues. V was cut by 3 bases and J by 3 bases, with 6 bases left in between. Germline V lookup: CDR1 MNHNS, CDR2 SASEGT. This CDR3 reads CASSETGYEQYF. The CDR3, as DNA: TGTGCCAGCAGTGAGACGGGCTACGAGCAGTACTTC.

The chain joins TRBV5-4 to TRBJ2-3; 7 nucleotides line up with TRBD1. Germline CDR1 reads SGHNT; CDR2 reads YYREEE (reference sequence). Trimming took 3 bases from V and 3 from J; bases not matched to a gene: 10. The CDR3 length is 16 residues. The CDR3 loop reads CASSSIDRVTTDTQYF. CDR3 sequence (DNA): TGTGCCAGCAGCTCTATAGACAGGGTTACGACAGATACGCAGTATTTT.